This TCR beta chain was identified in a study of CD8 T cells in ankylosing spondylitis. The sample holds a few counts of this clonotype. No antigen is known for it. MiXCR was run by TCRdb on the 5' RACE reads, yielding one entry per CDR3 protein. The repertoire holds 500,000 to 550,000 distinct CDR3 sequences, with more than 9.5% as singletons. The study, taken as a whole, reports: In ankylosing spondylitis blood, a motif of roughly eight highly homologous TCR beta variants appeared characteristic.

The junction had 6 bases not matched to a gene; V was cut back by 5 bases and J by 2 bases. The germline V gene encodes CDR1 MNHEY and CDR2 SMNVEV (reference sequence). This CDR3 contains 15 residues. The TCR was taken from a male donor with ankylosing spondylitis. The sample taken for sequencing was blood, either unsorted or a sorted T cell fraction (not recorded which). The chain combines TRBV27 with TRBJ2-5; 9 bases match TRBD2. The CDR3 sequence is CASSIGTSRQETQYF. The CDR3 coding sequence is TGTGCCAGCAGTATTGGGACTAGCAGACAAGAGACCCAGTACTTC.